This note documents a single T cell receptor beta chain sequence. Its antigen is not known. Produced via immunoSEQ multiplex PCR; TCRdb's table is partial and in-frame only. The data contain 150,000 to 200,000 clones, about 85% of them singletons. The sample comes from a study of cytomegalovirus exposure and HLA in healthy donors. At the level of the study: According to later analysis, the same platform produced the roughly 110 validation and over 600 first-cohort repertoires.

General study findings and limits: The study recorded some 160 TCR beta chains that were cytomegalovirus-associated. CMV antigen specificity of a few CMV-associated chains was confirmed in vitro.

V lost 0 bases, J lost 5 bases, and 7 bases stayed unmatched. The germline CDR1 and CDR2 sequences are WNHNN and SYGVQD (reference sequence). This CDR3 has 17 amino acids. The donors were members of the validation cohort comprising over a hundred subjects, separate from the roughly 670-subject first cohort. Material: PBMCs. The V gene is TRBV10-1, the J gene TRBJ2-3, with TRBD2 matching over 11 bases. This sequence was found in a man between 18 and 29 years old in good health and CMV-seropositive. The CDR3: CASSESIAGGPIDTQYF. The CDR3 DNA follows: TGCGCCAGCAGTGAGTCGATAGCGGGAGGGCCCATAGATACGCAGTATTTT.